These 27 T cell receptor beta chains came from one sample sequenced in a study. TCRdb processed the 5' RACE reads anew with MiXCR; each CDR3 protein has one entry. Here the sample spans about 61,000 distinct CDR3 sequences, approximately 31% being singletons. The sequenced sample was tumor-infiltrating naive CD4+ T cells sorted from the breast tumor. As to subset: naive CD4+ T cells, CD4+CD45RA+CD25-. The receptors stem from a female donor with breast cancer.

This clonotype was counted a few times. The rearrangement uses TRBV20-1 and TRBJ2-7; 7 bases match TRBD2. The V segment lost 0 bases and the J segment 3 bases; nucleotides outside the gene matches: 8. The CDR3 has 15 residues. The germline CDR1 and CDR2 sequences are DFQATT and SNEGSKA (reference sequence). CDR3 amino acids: CSARDHGTTYYEQYF. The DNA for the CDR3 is TGCAGTGCTAGAGATCACGGGACTACATACTACGAGCAGTACTTC.

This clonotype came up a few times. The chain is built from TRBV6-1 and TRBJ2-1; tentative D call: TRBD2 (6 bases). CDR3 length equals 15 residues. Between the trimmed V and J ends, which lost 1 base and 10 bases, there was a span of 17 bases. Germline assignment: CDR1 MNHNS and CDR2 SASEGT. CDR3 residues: CASSEVRGIRGEQFF. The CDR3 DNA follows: TGTGCCAGCAGTGAAGTTCGGGGGATTAGGGGCGAGCAGTTCTTC.

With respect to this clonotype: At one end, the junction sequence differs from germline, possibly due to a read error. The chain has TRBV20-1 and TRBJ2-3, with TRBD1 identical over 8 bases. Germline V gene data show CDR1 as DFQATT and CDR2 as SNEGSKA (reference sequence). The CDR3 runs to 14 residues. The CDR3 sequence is CSARLTGESDTQCF. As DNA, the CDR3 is TGCAGTGCGAGACTGACAGGGGAATCAGATACGCAGTGTTTT.

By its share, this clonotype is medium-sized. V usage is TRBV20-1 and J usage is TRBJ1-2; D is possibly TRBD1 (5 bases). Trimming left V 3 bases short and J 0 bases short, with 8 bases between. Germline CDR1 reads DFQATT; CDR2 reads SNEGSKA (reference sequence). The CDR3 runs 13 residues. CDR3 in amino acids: CSARTETNYGYTF. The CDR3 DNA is TGCAGTGCTAGGACAGAGACTAACTATGGCTACACCTTC.

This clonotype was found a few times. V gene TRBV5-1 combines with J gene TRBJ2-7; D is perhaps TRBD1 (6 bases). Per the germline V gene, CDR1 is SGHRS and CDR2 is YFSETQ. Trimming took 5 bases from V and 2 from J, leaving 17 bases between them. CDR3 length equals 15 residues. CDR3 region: CASRSGATGPYEQYF. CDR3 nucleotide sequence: TGCGCCAGCAGGTCCGGGGCGACAGGACCCTACGAGCAGTACTTC.

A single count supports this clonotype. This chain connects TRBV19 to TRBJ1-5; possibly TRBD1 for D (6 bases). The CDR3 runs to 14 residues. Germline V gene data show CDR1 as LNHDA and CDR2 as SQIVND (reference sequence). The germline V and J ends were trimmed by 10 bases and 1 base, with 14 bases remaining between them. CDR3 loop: CAISRGGSNQPQHF. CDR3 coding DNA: TGTGCCATCTCGAGGGGGGGGAGCAATCAGCCCCAGCATTTT.

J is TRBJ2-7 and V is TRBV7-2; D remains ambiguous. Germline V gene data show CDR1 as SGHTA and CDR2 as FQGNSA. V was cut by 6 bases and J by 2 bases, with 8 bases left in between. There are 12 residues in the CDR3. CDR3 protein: CASSYEAYEQYF. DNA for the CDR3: TGTGCCAGCAGTTATGAGGCCTACGAGCAGTACTTC.

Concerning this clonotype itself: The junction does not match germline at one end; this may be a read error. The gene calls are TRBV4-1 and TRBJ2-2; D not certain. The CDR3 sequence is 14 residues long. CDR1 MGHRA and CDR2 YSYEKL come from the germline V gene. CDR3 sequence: CASSQDPGPGELFF. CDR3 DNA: TGTGCCAGCAGCCAAGATCCAGGCCCCGGGGAGCTGTTTTTT.

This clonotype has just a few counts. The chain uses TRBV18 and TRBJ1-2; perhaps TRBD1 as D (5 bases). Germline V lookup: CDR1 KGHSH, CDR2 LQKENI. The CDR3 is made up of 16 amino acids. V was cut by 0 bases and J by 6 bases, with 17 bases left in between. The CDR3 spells CASSPPPGLPRDGYTF. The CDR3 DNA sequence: TGTGCCAGCTCACCACCTCCGGGACTCCCGAGGGATGGCTACACCTTC.

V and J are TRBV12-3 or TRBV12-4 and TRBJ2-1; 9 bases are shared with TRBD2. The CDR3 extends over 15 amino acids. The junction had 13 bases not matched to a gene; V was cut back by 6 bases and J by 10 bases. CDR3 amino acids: CASRLGGASGNEQFF. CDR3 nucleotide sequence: TGTGCCAGCAGGCTAGGTGGTGCTAGCGGGAACGAGCAGTTCTTC.

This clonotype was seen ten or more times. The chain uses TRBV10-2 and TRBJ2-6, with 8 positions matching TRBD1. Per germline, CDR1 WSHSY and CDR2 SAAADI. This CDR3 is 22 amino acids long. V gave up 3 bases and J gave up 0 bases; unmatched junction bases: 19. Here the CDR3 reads CASSEGQGGIEGINSGANVLTF. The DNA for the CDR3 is TGCGCCAGCAGTGAAGGACAGGGAGGAATAGAGGGGATTAACTCTGGGGCCAACGTCCTGACTTTC.

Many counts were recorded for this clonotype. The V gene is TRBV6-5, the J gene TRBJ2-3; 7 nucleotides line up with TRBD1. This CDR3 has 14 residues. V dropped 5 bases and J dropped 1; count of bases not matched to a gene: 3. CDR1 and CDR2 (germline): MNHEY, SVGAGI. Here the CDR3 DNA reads TGTGCCAGCAGTCCCGGACAGGGCACAGATACGCAGTATTTT. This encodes CASSPGQGTDTQYF.

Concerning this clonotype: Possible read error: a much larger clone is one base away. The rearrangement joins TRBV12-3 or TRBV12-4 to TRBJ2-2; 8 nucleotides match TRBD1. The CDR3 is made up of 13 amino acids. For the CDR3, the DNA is TGTGCCAGCGGGACAGGAAACACCGAGGAGCTGTTTTTT. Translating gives CASGTGNTEELFF.

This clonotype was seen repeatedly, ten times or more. CDR3 residues: CASSRDVSGDNEQFF. CDR3 DNA sequence: TGTGCCAGCAGCCGAGATGTTAGCGGGGACAATGAGCAGTTCTTC. This chain links TRBV7-2 with TRBJ2-1, with 8 nucleotides matching TRBD2. Germline V gene sequence: CDR1 SGHTA, CDR2 FQGNSA. Trimming at V came to 5 bases and at J to 5 bases, leaving 8 bases not matched to a gene. The CDR3 loop spans 15 amino acids.

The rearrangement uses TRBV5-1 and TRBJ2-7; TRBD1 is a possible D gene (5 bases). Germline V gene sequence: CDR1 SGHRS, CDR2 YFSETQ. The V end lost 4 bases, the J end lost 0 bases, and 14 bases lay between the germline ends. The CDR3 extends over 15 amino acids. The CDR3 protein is CASSTLTGTSYEQYF. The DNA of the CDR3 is TGCGCCAGCAGCACCTTAACAGGCACCTCCTACGAGCAGTACTTC.

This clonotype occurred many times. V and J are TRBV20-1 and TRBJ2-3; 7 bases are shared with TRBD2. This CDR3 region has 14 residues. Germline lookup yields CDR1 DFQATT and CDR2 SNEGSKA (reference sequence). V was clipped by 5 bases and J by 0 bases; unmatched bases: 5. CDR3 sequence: CSAGPGGSTDTQYF. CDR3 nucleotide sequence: TGCAGTGCTGGCCCGGGGGGTAGCACAGATACGCAGTATTTT.

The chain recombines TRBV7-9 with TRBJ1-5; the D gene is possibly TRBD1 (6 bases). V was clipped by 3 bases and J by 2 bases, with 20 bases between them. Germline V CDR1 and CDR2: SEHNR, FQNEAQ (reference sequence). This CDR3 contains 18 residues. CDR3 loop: CASSFRTESSSRNQPQHF. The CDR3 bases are TGTGCCAGCAGCTTCAGGACAGAGAGTTCATCACGCAATCAGCCCCAGCATTTT.

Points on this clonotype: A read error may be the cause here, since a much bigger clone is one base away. The CDR3 sequence: CAVSESRSNTGELFF. The CDR3 nucleotides read TGTGCCGTCAGTGAGTCGAGATCGAACACCGGGGAGCTGTTTTTT. The gene calls are TRBV10-3 and TRBJ2-2; unclear D gene. Germline V gives CDR1 ENHRY, CDR2 SYGVKD. This CDR3 spans 15 amino acids.

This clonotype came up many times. Written as DNA, the CDR3 is TGTGCCAGCAGTGAATTCGCGGGAGCCATGTACGAGCAGTACTTC. Protein: CASSEFAGAMYEQYF. The chain uses TRBV6-1 and TRBJ2-7; 7 positions agree with TRBD2. Looked up from germline, CDR1 is MNHNS and CDR2 is SASEGT. V was clipped by 2 bases and J by 4 bases; unmatched bases: 8. This CDR3 has 15 residues.

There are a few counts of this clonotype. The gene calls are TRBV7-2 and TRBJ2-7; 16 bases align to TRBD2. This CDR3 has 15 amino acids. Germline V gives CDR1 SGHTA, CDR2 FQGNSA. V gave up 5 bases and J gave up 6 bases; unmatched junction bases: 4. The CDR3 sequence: CASSHGTSGRGEQYF. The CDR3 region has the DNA TGTGCCAGCAGCCACGGGACTAGCGGGAGGGGCGAGCAGTACTTC.

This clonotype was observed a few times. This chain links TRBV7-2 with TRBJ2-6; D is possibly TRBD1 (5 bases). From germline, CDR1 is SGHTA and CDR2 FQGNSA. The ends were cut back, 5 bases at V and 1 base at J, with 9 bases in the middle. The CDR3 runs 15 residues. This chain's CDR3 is CASSTQGSGANVLTF. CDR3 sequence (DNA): TGTGCCAGCAGCACCCAGGGATCTGGGGCCAACGTCCTGACTTTC.

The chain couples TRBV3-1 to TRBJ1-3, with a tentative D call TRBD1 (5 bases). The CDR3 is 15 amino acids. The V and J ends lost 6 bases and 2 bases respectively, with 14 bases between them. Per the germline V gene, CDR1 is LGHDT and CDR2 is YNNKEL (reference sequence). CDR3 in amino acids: CASSNRLNAGNTIYF. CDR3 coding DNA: TGTGCCAGCAGTAACAGGTTGAACGCTGGAAACACCATATATTTT.

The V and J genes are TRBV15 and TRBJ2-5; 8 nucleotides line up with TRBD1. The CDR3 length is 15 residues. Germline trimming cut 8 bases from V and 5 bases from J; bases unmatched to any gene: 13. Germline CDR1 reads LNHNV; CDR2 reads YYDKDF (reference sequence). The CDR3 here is CATASGRGLRETQYF. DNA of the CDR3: TGTGCCACCGCATCTGGCAGGGGGCTCAGGGAGACCCAGTACTTC.

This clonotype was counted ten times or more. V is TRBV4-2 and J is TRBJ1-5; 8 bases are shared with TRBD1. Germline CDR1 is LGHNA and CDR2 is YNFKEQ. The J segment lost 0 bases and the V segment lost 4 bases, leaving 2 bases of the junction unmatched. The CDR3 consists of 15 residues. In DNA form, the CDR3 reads TGTGCCAGCAGCCCAGGGACAGGTAGCAATCAGCCCCAGCATTTT. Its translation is CASSPGTGSNQPQHF.

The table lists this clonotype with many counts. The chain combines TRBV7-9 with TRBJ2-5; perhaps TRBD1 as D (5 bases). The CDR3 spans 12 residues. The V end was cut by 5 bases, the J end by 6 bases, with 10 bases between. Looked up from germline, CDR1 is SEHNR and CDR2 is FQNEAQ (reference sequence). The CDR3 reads CASSLRGQTQYF. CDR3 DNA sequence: TGTGCCAGCAGCCTAAGGGGTCAGACCCAGTACTTC. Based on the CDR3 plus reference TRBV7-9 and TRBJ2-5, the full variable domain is DTGVSQNPRHKITKRGQNVTFRCDPISEHNRLYWYRQTLGQGPEFLTYFQNEAQLEKSRLLSDRFSAERPKGSFSTLEIQRTEQGDSAMYLCASSLRGQTQYFGPGTRLLVL.

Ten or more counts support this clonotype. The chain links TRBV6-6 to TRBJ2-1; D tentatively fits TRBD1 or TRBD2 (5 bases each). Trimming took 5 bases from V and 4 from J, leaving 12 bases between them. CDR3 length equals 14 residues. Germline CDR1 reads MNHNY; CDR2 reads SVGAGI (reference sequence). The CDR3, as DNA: TGTGCCAGCAGTCAGGGACCCGCTTACAATGAGCAGTTCTTC. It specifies CASSQGPAYNEQFF.

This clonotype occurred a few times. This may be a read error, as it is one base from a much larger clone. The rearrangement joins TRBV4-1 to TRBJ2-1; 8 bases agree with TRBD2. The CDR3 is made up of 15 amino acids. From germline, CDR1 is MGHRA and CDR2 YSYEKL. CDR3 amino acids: CAGSLYSGTSNEQFF. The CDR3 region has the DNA TGCGCCGGCAGCCTCTACTCCGGGACTAGCAATGAGCAGTTCTTC.